These 12 T cell receptor beta chains originate from one sample sequenced in a study of T-cell memory formation after mild COVID-19. TCRdb analysed the 5' RACE reads with MiXCR anew, one entry per CDR3 protein. The sample holds some 45,000 distinct CDR3 sequences, 25% to 30% seen once. Source material: PBMCs or a T cell subset sorted from them (not recorded which). These receptors were taken from a man between 18 and 35 years old who had mild COVID-19 (a few samples of this study predate the infection). Cell type and time point are not known.

A few counts support this clonotype. A much larger clone is a single base away; this may be a read error. V usage is TRBV6-4 and J usage is TRBJ2-3; 10 nucleotides agree with TRBD1. Germline V lookup: CDR1 MRHNA, CDR2 SNTAGT. V shed 3 bases and J 1 base; nucleotides not matched to a gene: 1. The CDR3 covers 15 residues. The DNA for the CDR3 is TGTGCCAGCAGTGAGGGGACAGGGGGCACAGATACGCAGTATTTT. Translated, it gives CASSEGTGGTDTQYF.

Notes on this clonotype: At one of its ends the junction is not consistent with the germline gene, which may arise from a read error. V gene TRBV6-5 combines with J gene TRBJ2-2; 7 bases align to TRBD2. Germline CDR1 MNHEY, CDR2 SVGAGI. This CDR3 spans 15 amino acids. The CDR3 reads CDSVSGVSWTGELFF. CDR3 in DNA: TGTGACAGCGTAAGCGGGGTGTCTTGGACCGGGGAGCTGTTTTTT.

This clonotype was counted between two and nine times. V usage is TRBV5-1 and J usage is TRBJ2-1, with a weak D call TRBD2 (6 bases). V gave up 5 bases and J gave up 4 bases, with 13 bases separating them. The germline gives CDR1 SGHRS, CDR2 YFSETQ. This CDR3 is 14 amino acids long. The CDR3: CASSGEDGYNEQFF. Here the CDR3 DNA reads TGCGCCAGCAGTGGGGAGGATGGGTACAATGAGCAGTTCTTC.

In this sample, this clonotype turned up many times. The rearrangement joins TRBV9 to TRBJ2-3; TRBD2 agrees at 8 bases. The trim removed 4 bases at V and 7 bases at J, leaving 2 bases unmatched. This CDR3 is built from 12 residues. Germline loops: CDR1 SGDLS, CDR2 YYNGEE. DNA for the CDR3: TGTGCCAGCAGCTCGGGAGGGAATACGCAGTATTTT. It yields the protein CASSSGGNTQYF.

This clonotype occurred many times. The gene calls are TRBV29-1 and TRBJ1-5; unclear D gene. Germline V lookup: CDR1 SQVTM, CDR2 ANQGSEA. V was pared by 2 bases and J by 0 bases, with 5 bases between. The CDR3 is 13 residues long. The CDR3 sequence: CSVEFDSNQPQHF. In DNA form, the CDR3 reads TGCAGCGTTGAATTCGATAGCAATCAGCCCCAGCATTTT.

J is TRBJ2-7 and V is TRBV4-1, with D perhaps being TRBD1 or TRBD2 (5 bases each). The V gene lost 0 bases and the J gene lost 2 bases, with 8 bases spanning the gap. CDR1 is MGHRA and CDR2 is YSYEKL in the germline V gene. The CDR3 is 14 residues long. The CDR3 sequence is CASSQDGDPYEQYV. In DNA form, the CDR3 reads TGCGCCAGCAGCCAAGACGGGGACCCCTACGAGCAGTACGTC.

This clonotype was seen more than once but under ten times. The chain employs TRBV7-8 and TRBJ1-6, with D unresolved. With 5 bases removed from V and 7 bases from J, the gap between germline ends came to 12 bases. Germline V CDR1 and CDR2: SGHVS, FQNEAQ. This CDR3 contains 14 residues. The CDR3 spells CASSAGRANSPLHF. CDR3 nucleotides: TGTGCCAGCAGCGCTGGACGAGCGAATTCACCCCTCCACTTT.

This clonotype was seen a few times. The chain is built from TRBV5-6 and TRBJ1-4; D might be TRBD1 (5 bases). Trimming took 5 bases from V and 7 from J, leaving 18 bases between them. This CDR3 contains 15 residues. Germline V gene lookup returns CDR1 SGHDT and CDR2 YYEEEE. CDR3 region: CASSSGGGPREKLFF. DNA of the CDR3: TGTGCCAGCAGTTCGGGGGGAGGGCCCCGTGAAAAACTGTTTTTT.

J is TRBJ2-1 and V is TRBV15; no reliable D call. The germline V gene encodes CDR1 LNHNV and CDR2 YYDKDF (reference sequence). Trimming removed 0 bases at V and 6 bases at J, with 9 bases between. The CDR3 has 14 residues. The chain's CDR3 is CATSRDLAPNEQFF. The DNA for the CDR3 is TGTGCCACCAGCAGAGATCTCGCTCCCAATGAGCAGTTCTTC. Together with reference TRBV15 and TRBJ2-1, the CDR3 gives the full variable domain: DAMVIQNPRYQVTQFGKPVTLSCSQTLNHNVMYWYQQKSSQAPKLLFHYYDKDFNNEADTPDNFQSRRPNTSFCFLDIRSPGLGDTAMYLCATSRDLAPNEQFFGPGTRLTVL.

J is TRBJ1-1 and V is TRBV28; D is perhaps TRBD1 (5 bases). There are 13 residues in the CDR3. The germline V and J ends were trimmed by 11 bases and 3 bases, with 16 bases remaining between them. Germline values: CDR1 MDHEN, CDR2 SYDVKM. The CDR3 DNA reads as TGTGCCGTAGGAGGGAGAGGGGACACTGAAGCTTTCTTT. This encodes CAVGGRGDTEAFF. Complete variable domain (other parts from reference TRBV28 and TRBJ1-1): DVKVTQSSRYLVKRTGEKVFLECVQDMDHENMFWYRQDPGLGLRLIYFSYDVKMKEKGDIPEGYSVSREKKERFSLILESASTNQTSMYLCAVGGRGDTEAFFGQGTRLTVV.

This clonotype was recorded only once. The genes are TRBV6-1 and TRBJ2-3; 8 nucleotides agree with TRBD1. The germline gives CDR1 MNHNS, CDR2 SASEGT. J gave up 5 bases and V 4 bases, and 8 bases lay outside the gene matches. The CDR3 contains 15 residues. The CDR3 DNA reads TGTGCCAGCAGTGGATACAGGGGGGTCGGAGATACGCAGTATTTT. Translated, it gives CASSGYRGVGDTQYF.

The chain has TRBV12-3 or TRBV12-4 and TRBJ2-4; TRBD2 agrees at 9 bases. The ends lost 7 bases at V and 5 bases at J; junction bases unmatched: 9. This CDR3 spans 15 amino acids. This chain's CDR3 is CASTHTTSGENIQYF. The CDR3 nucleotides read TGTGCCAGCACTCACACGACTAGCGGCGAAAACATTCAGTACTTC.